The rows below give T cell receptor beta chains drawn from one sample of a study of response to subunit inactivated influenza vaccine. TCRdb fed the RT-PCR reads into MiXCR, producing one record per CDR3 protein. The table includes about 570,000 distinct CDR3 sequences, around 11% detected once. The data also belong to a second study, concerning T cells expressing NK-cell markers.

Sequenced material: PBMCs from blood, taken on the day of vaccination. All receptors come from a man aged 50-60 years who received an inactivated influenza vaccine. Each CDR3 is given with its conserved first and last residue. Fields, in order: V gene, J gene, D gene, clone size, CDR3 DNA, CDR3 protein. The D gene is left open where the match is weak. The size of a clone is reported for some rows only, either as once, few or many, or as a class for expanded clones.

TRBV7-2,TRBJ2-4,TRBD1,-,TGTGCCAGCAGCTGGGTCCCGGGGGGACAGGGAGCCAACATTCAGTACTTC,CASSWVPGGQGANIQYF
TRBV21-1,TRBJ2-1,-,many,TGTGCCAGCAGGGGGGCGACCTACAATGAGCAGTTCTTC,CASRGATYNEQFF
TRBV5-1,TRBJ2-1,TRBD2,many,TGCGCCAGCAGCTTGGTGTCTAGCGGGGTCTACAATGAGCAGTTCTTC,CASSLVSSGVYNEQFF
TRBV9,TRBJ2-1,-,few,TGTGCCAGCAGCGTAGGGACCTACAATGAGCAGTTCTTC,CASSVGTYNEQFF
TRBV6-9,TRBJ2-1,TRBD1,few,TGTGCCAGCAGGCAAGGACAGGACTCCTACAATGAGCAGTTCTTC,CASRQGQDSYNEQFF
TRBV5-1,TRBJ2-7,TRBD1,-,TGCGCCAGCAGCCCAGGGACAGGGGGTCTCGAGCAGTACTTC,CASSPGTGGLEQYF
TRBV21-1,TRBJ2-7,-,few,TGTGCCAGCAGCAAAGCAGCAGGGGTAACCTACGAGCAGTACTTC,CASSKAAGVTYEQYF
TRBV24-1,TRBJ2-5,TRBD1,-,TGTGCCACCAGTGATTCCCCGGGGGGGACAGGGGGCTTGGAGACCCAGTACTTC,CATSDSPGGTGGLETQYF
TRBV7-8,TRBJ2-5,TRBD1,-,TGTGCCAGCAGCCCGACAGGGGGTTACCAAGAGACCCAGTACTTC,CASSPTGGYQETQYF
TRBV7-2,TRBJ2-7,TRBD2,-,TGTGCCAGCAGCTTAACAGCGGGGGGGCAGTACTTC,CASSLTAGGQYF
TRBV11-2,TRBJ2-1,-,few,TGTGCCAGCAGCTTAGCGGGTAGACCTGAGGAGCAGTTCTTC,CASSLAGRPEEQFF
TRBV15,TRBJ1-1,-,-,TGTGCCACCAGCAGAGTGGGCGGACACTGGGAAGCTTTCTTT,CATSRVGGHWEAFF
TRBV6-2/TRBV6-3,TRBJ2-2,-,few,TGTGCCAGCAGTCAACATGGGGAGCTGTTTTTT,CASSQHGELFF
TRBV5-1,TRBJ2-1,TRBD1,-,TGCGCCAGCAGTTATGAGACAGGGAAGGTTTGGGAGTTCTTC,CASSYETGKVWEFF
TRBV5-6,TRBJ2-5,-,-,TGTGCCAGCAGAGAAACAGGGTCAGAGACCCAGTACTTC,CASRETGSETQYF
TRBV28,TRBJ2-1,-,many,TGTGCCAGCAGTTATGCGAAGACCAATGAGCAGTTCTTC,CASSYAKTNEQFF
TRBV9,TRBJ2-4,-,-,TGTGCCAGCAGCGCCTCCCCGGGAACCACCAAAAACATTCAGTACTTC,CASSASPGTTKNIQYF
TRBV21-1,TRBJ2-3,-,few,TGTGCCAGCAGCAGGGAATGGGGGGCCGGAGATACGCAGTATTTT,CASSREWGAGDTQYF
TRBV11-2,TRBJ1-1,-,few,TGTGCCAGCAGCCCGAACTGGGGGATCACTGAAGCTTTCTTT,CASSPNWGITEAFF
TRBV2,TRBJ2-7,TRBD2,-,TGTGCCAGCAGGGTGACGGGGGGGCAGGCAGCCCACTACGAGCAGTACTTC,CASRVTGGQAAHYEQYF
TRBV29-1,TRBJ2-7,TRBD1,many,TGCAGCGTTTCACAGGGGGCAGGTTTCGAGCAGTACTTC,CSVSQGAGFEQYF
TRBV2,TRBJ2-3,-,few,TGTGCCAGCAGTAACTACCGCACAGATACGCAGTATTTT,CASSNYRTDTQYF
TRBV12-3/TRBV12-4,TRBJ1-4,-,few,TGTGCCAGCAGTTTAGCGTCGGTCGATACTGAAAAACTGTTTTTT,CASSLASVDTEKLFF